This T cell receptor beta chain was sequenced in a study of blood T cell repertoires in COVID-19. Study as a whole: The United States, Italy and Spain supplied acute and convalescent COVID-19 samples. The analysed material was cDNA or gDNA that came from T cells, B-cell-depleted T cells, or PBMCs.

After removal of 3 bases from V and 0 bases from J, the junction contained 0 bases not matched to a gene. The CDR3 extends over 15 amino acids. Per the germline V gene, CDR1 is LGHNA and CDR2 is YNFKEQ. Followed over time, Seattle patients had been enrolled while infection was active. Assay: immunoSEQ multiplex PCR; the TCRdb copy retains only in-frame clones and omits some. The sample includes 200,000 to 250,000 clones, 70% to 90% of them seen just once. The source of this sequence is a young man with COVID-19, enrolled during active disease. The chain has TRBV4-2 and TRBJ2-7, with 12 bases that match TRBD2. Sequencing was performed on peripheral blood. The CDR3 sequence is CASSQTSGSSYEQYF. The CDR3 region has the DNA TGTGCCAGCAGCCAGACTAGCGGGAGCTCCTACGAGCAGTACTTC.